Listed below are T cell receptor beta chains from one sample, sequenced in a study of spatial heterogeneity in lung cancer. TCRdb redid the calling of the 5' RACE reads with MiXCR, one entry per CDR3 protein. The sample yields tens of thousands of distinct CDR3 sequences, 7% to 10% seen once. This sample comprised PBMCs, obtained at surgery. The receptors originated from a female donor with early-stage non-small cell lung cancer. The CDR3 runs from the conserved cysteine through the conserved F or W. A D gene is named only where the DNA matches it firmly. Size values are once, few and many counts, or a class for expanded clones, and some rows have none.

TRBV7-6,few,TRBJ1-1,NA,TGTGCCAGCAGCCACCCCCTCTCTGAAGCTTTCTTT,CASSHPLSEAFF
TRBV6-2/TRBV6-3,few,TRBJ1-5,NA,TGTGCCAGCAGTTCGCGCGAGGCTCGCAATCAGCCCCAGCATTTT,CASSSREARNQPQHF
TRBV7-2,few,TRBJ1-2,NA,TGTGCCAGCAGCCCCTCACCCGATACCTCCTATGGCTACACCTTC,CASSPSPDTSYGYTF
TRBV6-5,few,TRBJ2-7,NA,TGTGCCAGCAGTTCCTCCCTCGAATGGGACGAGCAGTACTTC,CASSSSLEWDEQYF
TRBV29-1,NA,TRBJ2-1,TRBD2,TGCAGCGTTGAAGATCCCCGGACTAGCAGCTCCTACAATGAGCAGTTCTTC,CSVEDPRTSSSYNEQFF
TRBV11-3,many,TRBJ2-7,NA,TGTGCCAGCAGCTTAAACAGGGATCACGAGCAGTACTTC,CASSLNRDHEQYF
TRBV10-3,many,TRBJ1-2,NA,TGTGCCATCAGTGAGCTGGCTCTTAACTATGGCTACACCTTC,CAISELALNYGYTF
TRBV20-1,NA,TRBJ2-4,TRBD1,TGCAGTGCTACGGCCCTTACAGGGGGCGGGAACATTCAGTACTTC,CSATALTGGGNIQYF
TRBV28,few,TRBJ2-1,NA,TGTGCCAGCAGTTGGGGGAGTTACAATGAGCAGTTCTTC,CASSWGSYNEQFF
TRBV20-1,NA,TRBJ1-2,NA,TGCAGTGCTAGAGGGGGGCGGGGCTACACCTTC,CSARGGRGYTF
TRBV7-6,NA,TRBJ1-1,NA,TGTGCCAGCAGCTTAGGGGGATCGGGCACTGAAGCTTTCTTT,CASSLGGSGTEAFF
TRBV20-1,few,TRBJ1-1,TRBD1,TGCAGTGCTAGAGATAGGACAGGGAGCTACCGAACTTTGAACACTGAAGCTTTCTTT,CSARDRTGSYRTLNTEAFF
TRBV20-1,NA,TRBJ1-4,NA,TGCAGTTCTTCGAGGGATATTAATGAACAACTGTTTTTT,CSSSRDINEQLFF
TRBV20-1,few,TRBJ2-4,NA,TGCAGTGCCTTTAACAGGGCCACGAACATTCAGTACTTC,CSAFNRATNIQYF
TRBV24-1,many,TRBJ1-1,NA,TGTGCCACCAGTCAGACTACTAGTGCTGAAGCTTTCTTT,CATSQTTSAEAFF
TRBV28,few,TRBJ1-2,NA,TGTGCCAGCAGTTTGGGATACACAGGGATATGGGGCTACACCTTC,CASSLGYTGIWGYTF
TRBV6-6,NA,TRBJ2-1,NA,TGTGCCAGCACCCTACTCCCATTCTTGGGGGAGCAGTTCTTC,CASTLLPFLGEQFF
TRBV20-1,NA,TRBJ1-6,NA,TGCCGTGCCCCCTCGTGGGGGGGAAATTCACCCCTCCACTTT,CRAPSWGGNSPLHF
TRBV9,few,TRBJ1-2,NA,TGTGCCAGCAGCCCAGGGGCGGACTATGGCTACACCTTC,CASSPGADYGYTF
TRBV12-3/TRBV12-4,many,TRBJ1-4,NA,TGTGCCAGCAGTTTAGCGGGGGGGATTGAAAAACTGTTTTTT,CASSLAGGIEKLFF
TRBV2,few,TRBJ2-4,NA,TGTGCCAGCAGTTGGGGCCCCCTCGGGAGACCAAAAAACATTCAGTACTTC,CASSWGPLGRPKNIQYF
TRBV2,many,TRBJ2-2,NA,TGTGCCAGCAGTCCCCGTCTTACGCCGTCGGGGGAGCTGTTTTTT,CASSPRLTPSGELFF
TRBV5-1,NA,TRBJ2-1,TRBD1,TGCGCCAGCAGCTTGATTGGGACAGGGGGCAATGAGCAGTTCTTC,CASSLIGTGGNEQFF
TRBV23-1,NA,TRBJ1-1,TRBD1,TGCGCCTCAAGTACAGGGGTAGGAGCTTTCTTT,CASSTGVGAFF
TRBV28,NA,TRBJ1-5,NA,TGTGCCAGCAGTTTAAACACAGGGCCCAATCAGCCCCAGCATTTT,CASSLNTGPNQPQHF
TRBV5-4,NA,TRBJ2-7,NA,TGTGCCAGCAGCCCCCGGGACAAGCACGACGAGCAGTACTTC,CASSPRDKHDEQYF
TRBV27,NA,TRBJ2-2,NA,TGTGCCAGCAGTTTATCGCCGACAATGAACACCGGGGAGCTGTTTTTT,CASSLSPTMNTGELFF
TRBV12-3/TRBV12-4,NA,TRBJ2-2,TRBD1,TGTGCCAGCAGTTCCTGGACAGGGAGCACCGGGGAGCTGTTTTTT,CASSSWTGSTGELFF
TRBV12-3/TRBV12-4,many,TRBJ1-2,TRBD1,TGTGCCAGCAGCCCAGGGGGTGATGCGGAGACCTTC,CASSPGGDAETF
TRBV5-8,NA,TRBJ2-7,TRBD1,TGTGCCAGCAGCTTGGGACAGGGGGTCTACGAGCAGTACTTC,CASSLGQGVYEQYF
TRBV28,NA,TRBJ1-4,TRBD1,TGTGCCAGCAGTGGGGGACAGGGGGTTACTAATGAAAAACTGTTTTTT,CASSGGQGVTNEKLFF
TRBV27,NA,TRBJ1-5,NA,TGTGCCAGCAGTCCACAAGGATCAGGTCAGCCCCAGCATTTT,CASSPQGSGQPQHF